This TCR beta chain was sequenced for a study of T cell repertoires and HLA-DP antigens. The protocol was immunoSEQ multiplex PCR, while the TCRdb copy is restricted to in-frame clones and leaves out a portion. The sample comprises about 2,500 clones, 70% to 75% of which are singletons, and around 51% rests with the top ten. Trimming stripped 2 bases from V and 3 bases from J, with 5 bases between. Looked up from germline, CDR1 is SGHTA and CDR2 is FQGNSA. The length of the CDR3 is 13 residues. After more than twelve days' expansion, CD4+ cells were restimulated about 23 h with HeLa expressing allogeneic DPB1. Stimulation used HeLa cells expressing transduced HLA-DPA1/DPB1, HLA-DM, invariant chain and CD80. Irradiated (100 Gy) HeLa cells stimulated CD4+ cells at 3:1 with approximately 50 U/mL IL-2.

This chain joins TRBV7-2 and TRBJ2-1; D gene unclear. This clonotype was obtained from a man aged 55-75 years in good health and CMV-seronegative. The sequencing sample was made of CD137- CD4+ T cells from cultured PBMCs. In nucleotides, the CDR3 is TGTGCCAGCAGCTTATCGGACTACAATGAGCAGTTCTTC. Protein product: CASSLSDYNEQFF.